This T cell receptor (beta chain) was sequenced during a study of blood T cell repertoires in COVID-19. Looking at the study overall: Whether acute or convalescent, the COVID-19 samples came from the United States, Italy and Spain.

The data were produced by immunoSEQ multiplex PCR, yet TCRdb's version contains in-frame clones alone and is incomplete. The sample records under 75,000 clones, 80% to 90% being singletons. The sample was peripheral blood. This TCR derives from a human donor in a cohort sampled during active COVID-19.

The CDR3 DNA is TGTGCCTGCGGGGTGGGCTCCTATAATTCACCCCTCCACTTT. Translating it yields CACGVGSYNSPLHF. The rearrangement joins TRBV6-5 to TRBJ1-6; D unresolved. The CDR3 is made up of 14 amino acids. V was pared by 11 bases and J by 0 bases, with 11 bases between. Germline loops: CDR1 MNHEY, CDR2 SVGAGI.